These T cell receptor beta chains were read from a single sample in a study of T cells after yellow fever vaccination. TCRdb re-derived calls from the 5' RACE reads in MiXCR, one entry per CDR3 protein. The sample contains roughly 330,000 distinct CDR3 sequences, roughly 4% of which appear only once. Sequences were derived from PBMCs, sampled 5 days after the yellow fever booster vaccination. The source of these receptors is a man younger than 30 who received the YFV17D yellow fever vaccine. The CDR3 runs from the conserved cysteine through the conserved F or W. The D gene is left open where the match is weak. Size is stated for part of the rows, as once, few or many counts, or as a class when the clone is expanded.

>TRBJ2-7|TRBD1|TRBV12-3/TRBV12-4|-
CASSSTGTVRYEQYF
TGTGCCAGCAGTTCAACCGGGACAGTTCGCTACGAGCAGTACTTC
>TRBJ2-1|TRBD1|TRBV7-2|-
CASTQTGTGYNEQFF
TGTGCCAGCACCCAGACCGGGACAGGGTACAATGAGCAGTTCTTC
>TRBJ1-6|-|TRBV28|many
CASSPPISPLHF
TGTGCCAGCAGTCCACCTATTTCACCCCTCCACTTT
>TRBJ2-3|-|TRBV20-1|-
CSEGGLYTDTQYF
TGCAGTGAGGGGGGGCTCTACACAGATACGCAGTATTTT
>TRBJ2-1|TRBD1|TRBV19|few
CASSGRTGGFEQFF
TGTGCCAGTAGTGGCCGGACAGGGGGTTTTGAGCAGTTCTTC
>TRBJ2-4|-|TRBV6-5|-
CASSYSILGLENIQYF
TGTGCCAGCAGTTACTCGATATTGGGTTTGGAAAACATTCAGTACTTC
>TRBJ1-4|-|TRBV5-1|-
CASGTALDEKLFF
TGCGCCAGCGGCACCGCGTTAGATGAAAAACTGTTTTTT
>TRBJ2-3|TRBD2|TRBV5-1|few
CASTTGLAVSDTQYF
TGCGCCAGCACCACGGGACTAGCAGTGTCAGATACGCAGTATTTT
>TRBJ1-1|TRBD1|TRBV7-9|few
CASSLAGTGYTEAFF
TGTGCCAGCAGCTTAGCAGGGACAGGATACACTGAAGCTTTCTTT
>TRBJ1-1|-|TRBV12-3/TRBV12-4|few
CASSRTFPPIETEAFF
TGTGCCAGCAGTCGGACTTTTCCACCCATCGAGACTGAAGCTTTCTTT
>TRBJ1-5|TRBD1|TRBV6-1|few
CASSEGTGISNQPQHF
TGTGCCAGCAGTGAAGGGACAGGAATTAGCAATCAGCCCCAGCATTTT
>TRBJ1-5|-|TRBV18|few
CASSPRDSNQPQHF
TGTGCCAGCTCCCCCCGGGACAGCAATCAGCCCCAGCATTTT
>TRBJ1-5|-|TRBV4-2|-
CASSQAGRGGNQPQHF
TGTGCCAGCAGCCAAGCTGGACGGGGCGGCAATCAGCCCCAGCATTTT
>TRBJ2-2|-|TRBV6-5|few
CASSSGRLNTGELFF
TGTGCCAGCTCATCTGGCCGATTGAACACCGGGGAGCTGTTTTTT
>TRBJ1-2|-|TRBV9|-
CASSVAGQNYGYTF
TGTGCCAGCAGCGTAGCCGGACAGAACTATGGCTACACCTTC
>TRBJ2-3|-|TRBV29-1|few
CSVGGFDTQYF
TGCAGCGTCGGAGGGTTTGATACGCAGTATTTT
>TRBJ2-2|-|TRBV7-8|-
CASSQTVTGELFF
TGTGCCAGCAGTCAGACCGTCACCGGGGAGCTGTTTTTT
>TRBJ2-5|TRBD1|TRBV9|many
CASSVLGTGQETQYF
TGTGCCAGCAGCGTTCTCGGGACAGGGCAAGAGACCCAGTACTTC
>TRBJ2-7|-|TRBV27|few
CASSLRVSYEQYF
TGTGCCAGCAGCCTCAGGGTCTCCTACGAGCAGTACTTC
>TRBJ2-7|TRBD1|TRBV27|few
CASSPGGRGTEQYF
TGTGCCAGCAGCCCCGGAGGCAGGGGGACCGAGCAGTACTTC
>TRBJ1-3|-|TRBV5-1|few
CASSPRGTSNSGNTIYF
TGCGCCAGCAGCCCCCGGGGGACCTCCAACTCTGGAAACACCATATATTTT
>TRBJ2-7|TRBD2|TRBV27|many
CASSLRRSGGPYEQYF
TGTGCCAGCAGTTTAAGGCGTAGCGGGGGGCCTTACGAGCAGTACTTC
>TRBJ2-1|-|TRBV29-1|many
CSATAGFVGEQFF
TGCAGCGCGACGGCAGGGTTCGTTGGTGAGCAGTTCTTC
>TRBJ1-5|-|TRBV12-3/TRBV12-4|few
CASSPGSRQPQHF
TGTGCCAGCAGTCCAGGGTCGCGTCAGCCCCAGCATTTT
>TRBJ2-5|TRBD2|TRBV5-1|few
CASNLELAGGTQYF
TGCGCCAGCAACTTAGAACTAGCGGGAGGGACCCAGTACTTC
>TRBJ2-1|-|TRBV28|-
CASIRSGPDNEQFF
TGTGCCAGCATCCGGAGTGGTCCTGACAATGAGCAGTTCTTC
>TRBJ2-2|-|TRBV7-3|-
CASSPRGDGELFF
TGTGCCAGCAGCCCCAGGGGGGACGGGGAGCTGTTTTTT
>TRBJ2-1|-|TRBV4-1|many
CASSSIQGGPYNEQFF
TGCGCCAGCAGCTCCATCCAGGGGGGCCCCTACAATGAGCAGTTCTTC
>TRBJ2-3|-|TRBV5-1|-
CASSLEVPTDTQYF
TGCGCCAGCAGCTTGGAGGTCCCCACAGATACGCAGTATTTT
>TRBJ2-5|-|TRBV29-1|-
CSVERTSQETQYF
TGCAGCGTTGAACGGACATCCCAAGAGACCCAGTACTTC
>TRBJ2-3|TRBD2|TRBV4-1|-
CASSQRTSGGSYTDTQYF
TGCGCCAGCAGCCAGAGGACTAGCGGGGGGTCTTACACAGATACGCAGTATTTT
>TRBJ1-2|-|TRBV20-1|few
CSARVGTTNYGYTF
TGCAGTGCTAGAGTCGGGACAACTAACTATGGCTACACCTTC
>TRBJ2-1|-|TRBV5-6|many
CASSYYHLSYNEQFF
TGTGCCAGCAGCTACTACCATTTATCCTACAATGAGCAGTTCTTC
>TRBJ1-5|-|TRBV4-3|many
CASSASSGQPQHF
TGCGCCAGCAGTGCCAGTTCTGGTCAGCCCCAGCATTTT
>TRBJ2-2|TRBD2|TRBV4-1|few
CASSRTFQAGGHTGELFF
TGCGCCAGCAGCCGGACCTTTCAAGCGGGGGGCCACACCGGGGAGCTGTTTTTT
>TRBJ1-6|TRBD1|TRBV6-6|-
CASSLPVDRENSPLHF
TGTGCCAGCAGTCTACCTGTGGACAGGGAAAATTCACCCCTCCACTTT
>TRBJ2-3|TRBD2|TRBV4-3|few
CASSQDAIPSGVYTDTQYF
TGCGCCAGCAGCCAAGACGCCATTCCTAGCGGGGTATACACAGATACGCAGTATTTT
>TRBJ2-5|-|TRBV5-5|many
CASSRWEETQYF
TGTGCCAGCAGCCGATGGGAAGAGACCCAGTACTTC
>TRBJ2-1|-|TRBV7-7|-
CASSLGSENEQFF
TGTGCTAGCAGCCTCGGGTCCGAGAATGAGCAGTTCTTC
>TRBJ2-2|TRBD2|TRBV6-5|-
CASRSLAGGPGGELFF
TGTGCCAGCAGATCTCTAGCGGGGGGGCCAGGCGGGGAGCTGTTTTTT
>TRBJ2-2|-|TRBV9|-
CASSVYPGDLDTGELFF
TGTGCCAGCAGCGTCTACCCAGGGGACTTGGACACCGGGGAGCTGTTTTTT
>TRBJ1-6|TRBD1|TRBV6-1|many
CASATDRAYNSPLHF
TGTGCCTCGGCAACGGACAGGGCCTATAATTCACCCCTCCACTTT
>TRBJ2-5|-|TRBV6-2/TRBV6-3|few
CASSREFQETQYF
TGTGCCAGCAGTCGGGAATTCCAAGAGACCCAGTACTTC
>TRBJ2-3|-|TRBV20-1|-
CSASRAGPTDTQYF
TGCAGTGCTAGTCGGGCGGGGCCCACAGATACGCAGTATTTT
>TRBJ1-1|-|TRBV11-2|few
CASSARQVLGRRNTEAFF
TGTGCCAGCAGCGCAAGACAGGTCTTGGGAAGACGGAACACTGAAGCTTTCTTT
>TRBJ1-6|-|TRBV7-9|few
CASSFAGDSPLHF
TGTGCCAGCAGCTTCGCAGGGGATTCACCCCTCCACTTT
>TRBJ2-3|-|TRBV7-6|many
CASSANTDTQYF
TGTGCCAGCAGCGCTAACACAGATACGCAGTATTTT
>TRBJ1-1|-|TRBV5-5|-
CASSWGGFEAFF
TGTGCCAGCAGCTGGGGGGGGTTTGAAGCTTTCTTT
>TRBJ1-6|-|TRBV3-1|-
CASSQGGKDSPLHF
TGTGCCAGCAGCCAGGGCGGCAAGGACTCACCCCTCCACTTT
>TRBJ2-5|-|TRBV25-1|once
CASSEYDRGTLLDETQYF
TGTGCCAGCAGTGAATACGACCGGGGGACCCTACTGGATGAGACCCAGTACTTC
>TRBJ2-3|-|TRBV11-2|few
CASSSGRVSTDTQYF
TGTGCCAGCAGCTCAGGACGGGTATCCACAGATACGCAGTATTTT
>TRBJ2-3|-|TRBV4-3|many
CASSPEPANTQYF
TGCGCCAGCAGCCCGGAGCCGGCGAATACGCAGTATTTT
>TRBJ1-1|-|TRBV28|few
CASRRTFFASEAFF
TGTGCCAGTCGACGGACCTTTTTTGCATCTGAAGCTTTCTTT